Listed below are T cell receptor beta chains from one sample, sequenced in a study of radiotherapy plus CTLA-4 blockade in lung cancer. Sequencing used immunoSEQ multiplex PCR; TCRdb keeps in-frame clones, though not all of them. The sample contains 24,000 or so clones, about three quarters of which appear only once. Source: peripheral blood, taken from a patient treated with radiotherapy plus ipilimumab. The receptor set was obtained from a human donor with non-small cell lung cancer who had stable disease on radiotherapy plus ipilimumab. The CDR3 runs from the conserved cysteine through the conserved F or W. A D gene is named only where the DNA matches it firmly. For some rows the clone size is stated as once, few or many, or as a class when expanded; others skip it.

cdr3_nt: TGTGCCACCAAGACAGGGGTCTATAGCAATCAGCCCCAGCATTTT
cdr3_aa: CATKTGVYSNQPQHF
j_call: TRBJ1-5
v_call: TRBV6-1
d_call: TRBD1
clone_size: once

cdr3_nt: TGTGCCAGCAGCCCCCTGGGCGGGGGATACAATGAGCAGTTCTTC
cdr3_aa: CASSPLGGGYNEQFF
j_call: TRBJ2-1
v_call: TRBV9
d_call: TRBD2
clone_size: once

cdr3_nt: TGTGCCAGCAGTGACCAGGGGGCCGGTCAGCCCCAGCATTTT
cdr3_aa: CASSDQGAGQPQHF
j_call: TRBJ1-5
v_call: TRBV2
d_call: TRBD1
clone_size: -

cdr3_nt: TGCGCCAGCAGCTCCGGCCCTGAAGCTTTCTTT
cdr3_aa: CASSSGPEAFF
j_call: TRBJ1-1
v_call: TRBV4-3
d_call: -
clone_size: -

cdr3_nt: TGCGCCAGCAGCCCCTTCGGCACAGATACGCAGTATTTT
cdr3_aa: CASSPFGTDTQYF
j_call: TRBJ2-3
v_call: TRBV5-1
d_call: -
clone_size: -

cdr3_nt: TGTGCCAGTAGTATAGATCGGCAGGGTAATCAGCCCCAGCATTTT
cdr3_aa: CASSIDRQGNQPQHF
j_call: TRBJ1-5
v_call: TRBV19
d_call: -
clone_size: -

cdr3_nt: TGTGCCAGCAGTTTATTATTGGCCGAACGGGCTGAAGCTTTCTTT
cdr3_aa: CASSLLLAERAEAFF
j_call: TRBJ1-1
v_call: TRBV28
d_call: -
clone_size: few

cdr3_nt: TGTGCCAGCAGTTACTCGAATTGGGGAAATGAAAAACTGTTTTTT
cdr3_aa: CASSYSNWGNEKLFF
j_call: TRBJ1-4
v_call: TRBV6-6
d_call: -
clone_size: few

cdr3_nt: TGTGTCAGCAGCCGTATACACCAAAGGAGCTACAATGAGCAGTTCTTC
cdr3_aa: CVSSRIHQRSYNEQFF
j_call: TRBJ2-1
v_call: TRBV7-2
d_call: -
clone_size: -

cdr3_nt: TGTGCCAGTAGTATGGGGGACAAAAGGATATACGAGCAGTACTTC
cdr3_aa: CASSMGDKRIYEQYF
j_call: TRBJ2-7
v_call: TRBV19
d_call: -
clone_size: -

cdr3_nt: TGTGCCAGTAGTATACGACTAGCGGGGGCCTACGAGCAGTACTTC
cdr3_aa: CASSIRLAGAYEQYF
j_call: TRBJ2-7
v_call: TRBV19
d_call: TRBD2
clone_size: -

cdr3_nt: TGTGCCAGCAGTTTAGTGGGTAGCGGGAGGGCAGATACGCAGTATTTT
cdr3_aa: CASSLVGSGRADTQYF
j_call: TRBJ2-3
v_call: TRBV6-6
d_call: TRBD2
clone_size: -

cdr3_nt: TGTGCCAGCAGGGCCACAGGGGGAGTCTATGGCTACACCTTC
cdr3_aa: CASRATGGVYGYTF
j_call: TRBJ1-2
v_call: TRBV6-6
d_call: TRBD1
clone_size: -

cdr3_nt: TGTGCTAGTGGTTGGGGGACTAGCGGGCCGGCCTACGAGCAGTACTTC
cdr3_aa: CASGWGTSGPAYEQYF
j_call: TRBJ2-7
v_call: TRBV12-5
d_call: TRBD2
clone_size: -

cdr3_nt: TGCAGCGTTACCCTCCTCACAGGGGATGGCTACACCTTC
cdr3_aa: CSVTLLTGDGYTF
j_call: TRBJ1-2
v_call: TRBV29-1
d_call: TRBD1
clone_size: -

cdr3_nt: TGCAGCGGGGAGGACAGTGAAGAGACCCAGTACTTC
cdr3_aa: CSGEDSEETQYF
j_call: TRBJ2-5
v_call: TRBV29-1
d_call: -
clone_size: few